These 10 T cell receptor beta chains were sequenced from one sample in a study of identifying expanded T cells in peripheral blood. Libraries were prepared by immunoSEQ multiplex PCR; TCRdb keeps only in-frame clonotypes and omits some of them. The table shows approximately 59,000 clones, with approximately 90% occurring only once. The sequencing sample was made of blood. The receptors originated from a person between 18 and 69 years old in good health.

The J gene is TRBJ1-1, the V gene TRBV12-5, with TRBD1 matching 9 bases. Germline CDR1 and CDR2: LGHNT and FRNRAP. Trimming took 3 bases from V and 11 from J; bases not matched to a gene: 1. This CDR3 contains 11 residues. CDR3 sequence: CASGFDRGAFF. CDR3 nucleotides: TGTGCTAGTGGTTTCGACAGGGGGGCTTTCTTT.

V is TRBV5-1 and J is TRBJ2-2; 8 nucleotides match TRBD1. CDR3 length: 14 residues. CDR1 SGHRS and CDR2 YFSETQ come from the germline V gene. V lost 4 bases to trimming and J lost 7 bases; unmatched junction nucleotides: 6. CDR3 protein: CASSPAGGIGELFF. As DNA, the CDR3 is TGCGCCAGCAGCCCCGCAGGGGGCATCGGGGAGCTGTTTTTT.

This rearrangement joins TRBV9 to TRBJ2-3; TRBD2 aligns across 11 bases. The germline gives CDR1 SGDLS, CDR2 YYNGEE. This CDR3 region has 16 residues. Trimming took 0 bases from V and 3 from J; bases not matched to a gene: 3. The CDR3 DNA reads as TGTGCCAGCAGCGTAGTTCCTAGCGGGAGGACAGATACGCAGTATTTT. This gives the protein CASSVVPSGRTDTQYF.

The CDR3 DNA follows: TGCGCCAGCAGCCAAGATCTGTCGGGGACTAGCGTCAATGAGCAGTTCTTC. It encodes CASSQDLSGTSVNEQFF. V usage is TRBV4-3 and J usage is TRBJ2-1; 10 positions agree with TRBD2. Per the germline V gene, CDR1 is LGHNA and CDR2 is YSLEER. V shed 0 bases, J shed 6 bases, and the junction held 8 bases outside the gene matches. The CDR3 totals 17 residues.

The chain has TRBV5-1 and TRBJ2-2; 7 nucleotides agree with TRBD1. There are 17 residues in the CDR3. V lost 4 bases and J lost 0; bases outside the gene matches: 9. The germline CDR1 and CDR2 sequences are SGHRS and YFSETQ. CDR3: CASSRRKDRANTGELFF. The CDR3 region has the DNA TGCGCCAGCAGCAGACGAAAAGACAGGGCGAACACCGGGGAGCTGTTTTTT.

The V and J genes are TRBV5-1 and TRBJ2-4; D not certain. Germline V gene lookup returns CDR1 SGHRS and CDR2 YFSETQ. The V gene lost 0 bases and the J gene lost 6 bases, with 16 bases spanning the gap. This CDR3 contains 16 residues. CDR3 loop: CASSLEPVGTGNIQYF. CDR3 in DNA: TGCGCCAGCAGCTTGGAGCCTGTCGGAACCGGAAACATTCAGTACTTC. The full variable domain, rest sourced from reference TRBV5-1 and TRBJ2-4, is KAGVTQTPRYLIKTRGQQVTLSCSPISGHRSVSWYQQTPGQGLQFLFEYFSETQRNKGNFPGRFSGRQFSNSRSEMNVSTLELGDSALYLCASSLEPVGTGNIQYFGAGTRLSVL.

This clone was counted a single time. V and J are TRBV7-2 and TRBJ2-3; no clear D gene. The CDR3 length is 13 residues. Between the trimmed V and J ends, which lost 7 bases and 0 bases, there was a span of 8 bases. The V gene's germline CDR1 is SGHTA and CDR2 FQGNSA. Here the CDR3 DNA reads TGTGCCAGCAACGTCCCTAGCACAGATACGCAGTATTTT. Its protein is CASNVPSTDTQYF. The complete variable domain, with remaining parts taken from reference TRBV7-2 and TRBJ2-3, reads GAGVSQSPSNKVTEKGKDVELRCDPISGHTALYWYRQSLGQGLEFLIYFQGNSAPDKSGLPSDRFSAERTGGSVSTLTIQRTQQEDSAVYLCASNVPSTDTQYFGPGTRLTVL.

J is TRBJ1-5 and V is TRBV15; D is undetermined. Trimming left V 0 bases short and J 4 bases short, with 7 bases between. CDR3 length equals 14 residues. Germline CDR1 and CDR2: LNHNV and YYDKDF (reference sequence). The CDR3 DNA is TGTGCCACCAGCAGAGATGGCCTAAATCAGCCCCAGCATTTT. Residues: CATSRDGLNQPQHF.

The chain recombines TRBV7-8 with TRBJ2-5, with D perhaps TRBD1 (7 bases). The CDR3 covers 15 residues. Trimming stripped 4 bases from V and 2 bases from J, with 14 bases between. Germline CDR1 and CDR2: SGHVS and FQNEAQ. The CDR3 DNA follows: TGTGCCAGCAGCTACTGGAGGGGGCAGCAAGAGACCCAGTACTTC. It yields the protein CASSYWRGQQETQYF.

This clone was seen a single time. This chain connects TRBV5-6 to TRBJ2-1; D might be TRBD2 (5 bases). Between the trimmed V and J ends, which lost 4 bases and 2 bases, there was a span of 13 bases. Per the germline V gene, CDR1 is SGHDT and CDR2 is YYEEEE. This CDR3 has 15 amino acids. CDR3: CASSEPYGTYNEQFF. DNA of the CDR3: TGTGCCAGCAGCGAGCCTTACGGGACCTACAATGAGCAGTTCTTC. The whole variable domain, filled in from reference TRBV5-6 and TRBJ2-1, reads DAGVTQSPTHLIKTRGQQVTLRCSPKSGHDTVSWYQQALGQGPQFIFQYYEEEERQRGNFPDRFSGHQFPNYSSELNVNALLLGDSALYLCASSEPYGTYNEQFFGPGTRLTVL.